This TCR beta chain was retrieved from a study of OX40 agonist ivuxolimab in advanced cancers. Study in general: Patients received ivuxolimab, an intravenous treatment, every 2 weeks at 0.01 to 10 mg/kg. Whole-study results and caveats: At 0.1 to 3.0 mg/kg and by week 6, clonal expansion occurred in CD4+ and CD8+ blood T cells. Still undetermined is the antigen specificity of the expanded peripheral T cells.

Generated by immunoSEQ multiplex PCR, the TCRdb table keeps only in-frame clones and is missing some. This table has approximately 35,000 clones, roughly 71% appearing once. Remarks on this clone: Its antigen is still unknown.

This receptor was identified in an adult with an advanced solid tumor such as melanoma, head and neck, liver or kidney cancer. The sample in question was CD4+ or CD8+ T cells sorted from blood, obtained in a trial of the OX40 agonist ivuxolimab.

CDR3 sequence reads: CASSPGTGGDEQFF. As DNA, the CDR3 is TGTGCCAGCAGCCCCGGGACAGGGGGCGATGAGCAGTTCTTC. V and J are TRBV6-6 and TRBJ2-1; TRBD1 aligns across 12 bases. The CDR3 sequence is 14 residues long. V dropped 6 bases and J dropped 8; count of bases not matched to a gene: 5. Germline V CDR1 and CDR2: MNHNY, SVGAGI (reference sequence).